Reported below is one TCR beta chain. This clonotype has just a few counts. Its antigen remains undetermined. Within one base of it there is no much larger clone, and no base qualities were kept. The meaning of the sample's treatment or condition label: live attenuated yellow fever vaccine strain. Two biological replicates of bulk PBMCs were collected at each blood-draw timepoint. A standard Ficoll-Paque protocol was used to isolate PBMCs from peripheral blood. TriZol was used to extract RNA from bulk PBMCs, from CD4 and CD8 fractions, and from dextramer-positive and dextramer-negative fractions. The sample is drawn from a study of T cells after yellow fever vaccination (dated by TCRdb to the late 2010s). Regarding the study in general: The SMART-Seq v4 Ultra Low Input RNA kit was used to prepare libraries from fractions with low cell numbers. Two healthy male donors, one aged 18 to 30 and one aged 30 to 40 years, were included in the cohort. To follow T-cell clones before and after both primary and booster YFV17D yellow fever vaccination, bulk TCR alpha and beta repertoires underwent longitudinal sequencing. Blood samples were taken at several timepoints before and after primary and secondary immunization, and bulk PBMC replicates and cell subsets were isolated. What the study reported, not specific to this receptor: The secondary T-cell response was found to be weaker but faster than the primary response, with a peak reached on day 5 rather than on day 15. Most clones expanded after primary vaccination were re-detected after the booster (96% of CD4 and approximately 85% of CD8), suggesting broad memory maintenance. Because only two donors were included in the study, the extent to which the findings can be generalized is limited. Computational filtering was needed because FACS-sorted repertoires could contain abundant contaminating clonotypes from the bulk population. A small share of clonotypes occurred in both CD4 and CD8 compartments, likely arising from convergent recombination.

Synthesis of TCR cDNA relied on 5'RACE template switching, a step that introduced a universal primer site along with unique molecular identifiers. Priming of cDNA synthesis was performed from both the TCR alpha and TCR beta constant segments. Library amplification involved two PCR steps, and the second step added sample barcodes and sequencing adapters. Sequencing of libraries was done on Illumina HiSeq 2500 (2x100 bp) or NovaSeq (2x150 bp). As for how the authors treated the data: MIGEC was used to demultiplex reads and collapse the reads into UMI consensus sequences, and MiXCR was used for V(D)J alignment. Vaccine-responding clonotypes were identified with edgeR using replicate PBMC samples, with FDR below 0.01 and a log2 fold change above 5 up to day 15 being required. Each bulk clonotype was labeled CD4 or CD8 based on which sequenced repertoire, CD4 or CD8, contained the clonotype at higher abundance. TCRdb reprocessing: public reads trimmed at Q25 with fastp, clones called with MiXCR, in-frame beta chains kept. Rows are unified per CDR3 protein, each entry keeping the most common DNA and genes. The V and J calls come from TCRdb's annotation, not from the publication. The sample table shows some 670,000 distinct CDR3 sequences, and 9% to 15% are seen once. About 15% of the sample is held by the ten biggest clonotypes.

The CDR3 goes from the cysteine to the phenylalanine over 14 residues. Just CDR3 DNA is preserved here, 42 bases in frame from base 1. The germline V and J ends show losses of 4 bases and 6 bases respectively, and no gene match explains 9 bases of the junction. From a lookup of the germline V gene (reference sequence), CDR1 and CDR2 are MNHEY and SMNVEV. The sequences come from PBMCs, collected on the day of the yellow fever booster vaccination. The receptor was isolated from a young man who received the YFV17D yellow fever vaccine. The chain couples TRBV27 to TRBJ2-7, and TRBD1 aligns with 7 junction nucleotides. The CDR3 region reads CASSYKGAGFEQYF. The nucleotides are TGTGCCAGCAGTTACAAGGGGGCGGGTTTCGAGCAGTACTTC.